This T cell receptor beta chain came from a study of blood T cell repertoires in COVID-19. Overall study context: The analysed material was cDNA or gDNA that came from T cells, B-cell-depleted T cells, or PBMCs.

The CDR3 loop spans 16 amino acids. Germline lookup yields CDR1 SGHRS and CDR2 YFSETQ. Trimming left V 0 bases short and J 1 base short, with 10 bases between. As originally analysed: Amplification of reference gene primers was used by the study to estimate nucleated cell counts. Repertoires were generated with immunoSEQ multiplex PCR, while TCRdb's copy carries only in-frame clones and drops some. V, J and clone size derive from that table, while D and trimming were established from the DNA sequence. The top ten clones hold roughly 4% of a sample with about 440,000 clones, approximately 90% of them seen once.

The chain is built from TRBV5-1 and TRBJ2-2; D might be TRBD1 (5 bases). The receptor comes from a woman aged 30 to 39 with acute or convalescent COVID-19. Sequencing used peripheral blood. Here the CDR3 reads CASSLGSGKNTGELFF. In nucleotides, the CDR3 is TGCGCCAGCAGCTTGGGGTCAGGGAAGAACACCGGGGAGCTGTTTTTT.